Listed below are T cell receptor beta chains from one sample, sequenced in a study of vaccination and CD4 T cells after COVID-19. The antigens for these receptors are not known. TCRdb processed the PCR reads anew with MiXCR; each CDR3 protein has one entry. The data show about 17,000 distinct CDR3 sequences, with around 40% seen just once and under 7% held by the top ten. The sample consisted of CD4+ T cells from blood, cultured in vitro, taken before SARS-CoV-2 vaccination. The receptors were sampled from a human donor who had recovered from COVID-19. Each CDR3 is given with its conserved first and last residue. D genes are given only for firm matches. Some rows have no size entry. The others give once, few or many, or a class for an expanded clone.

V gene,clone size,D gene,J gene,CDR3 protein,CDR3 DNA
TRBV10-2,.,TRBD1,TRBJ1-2,CASSEGQGLYGYTF,TGCGCCAGCAGTGAGGGACAGGGCTTGTATGGCTACACCTTC
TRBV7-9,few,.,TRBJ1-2,CASSLNTNYGYTF,TGTGCCAGCAGCTTAAACACCAACTATGGCTACACCTTC
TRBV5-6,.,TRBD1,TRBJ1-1,CASSRDRGFEAFF,TGTGCCAGCAGCCGCGACAGGGGTTTTGAAGCTTTCTTT
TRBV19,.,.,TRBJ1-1,CASSIYRDTEAFF,TGTGCCAGTAGTATTTATCGGGACACTGAAGCTTTCTTT
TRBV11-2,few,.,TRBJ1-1,CASSLHRENTEAFF,TGTGCCAGCAGCTTACATAGAGAGAACACTGAAGCTTTCTTT
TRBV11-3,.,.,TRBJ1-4,CASTQGEKLFF,TGTGCCAGCACGCAGGGTGAAAAACTGTTTTTT
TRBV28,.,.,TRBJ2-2,CASSALRGNTGELFF,TGTGCCAGCAGTGCACTCAGGGGAAACACCGGGGAGCTGTTTTTT
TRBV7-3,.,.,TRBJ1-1,CASSQGRGVTEAFF,TGTGCCAGCAGTCAGGGAAGAGGAGTCACTGAAGCTTTCTTT
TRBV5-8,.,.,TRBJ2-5,CASTARLGQLETQYF,TGTGCCAGCACCGCGAGGCTGGGGCAGCTGGAGACCCAGTACTTC
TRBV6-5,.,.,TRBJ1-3,CASSWTDGNTIYF,TGTGCCAGCAGTTGGACAGACGGAAACACCATATATTTT
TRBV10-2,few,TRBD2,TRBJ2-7,CASSGTSTHEQYF,TGCGCCAGCAGTGGGACTAGTACCCACGAGCAGTACTTC
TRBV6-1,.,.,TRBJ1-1,CASSELTGNTEAFF,TGTGCCAGCAGTGAATTGACAGGGAACACTGAAGCTTTCTTT
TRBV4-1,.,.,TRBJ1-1,CASRPPGGSTEAFF,TGCGCCAGCAGGCCCCCGGGGGGGAGTACTGAAGCTTTCTTT
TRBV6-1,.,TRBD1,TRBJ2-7,CASSMTGGPYEQYF,TGTGCCAGCAGTATGACAGGGGGGCCCTACGAGCAGTACTTC
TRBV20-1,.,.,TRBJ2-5,CSALVGEETQYF,TGCAGTGCCCTGGTAGGGGAGGAGACCCAGTACTTC
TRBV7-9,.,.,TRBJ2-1,CASSPVSSAYNEQFF,TGTGCCAGCAGCCCCGTATCCAGTGCATACAATGAGCAGTTCTTC
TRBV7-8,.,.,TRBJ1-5,CASSLETIQPQHF,TGTGCCAGCAGCTTAGAGACAATTCAGCCCCAGCATTTT
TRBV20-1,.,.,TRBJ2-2,CSTFGARNTGELFF,TGCAGTACATTCGGAGCGAGGAACACCGGGGAGCTGTTTTTT
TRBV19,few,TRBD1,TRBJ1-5,CATEWGQGLNQPQHF,TGTGCCACGGAATGGGGACAGGGATTGAATCAGCCCCAGCATTTT
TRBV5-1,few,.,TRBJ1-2,CASSLDLRGYTF,TGCGCCAGCAGCTTGGACCTCAGGGGCTACACCTTC
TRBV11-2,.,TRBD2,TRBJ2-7,CASSLEASGLSYEQYF,TGTGCCAGCAGCTTAGAGGCTAGCGGCCTCTCCTACGAGCAGTACTTC
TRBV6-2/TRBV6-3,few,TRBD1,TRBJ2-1,CASRPSGGRSYNEQFF,TGTGCCAGCAGACCGTCAGGGGGCAGGTCCTACAATGAGCAGTTCTTC
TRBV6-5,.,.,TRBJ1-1,CASSYRSDTEAFF,TGTGCCAGCAGTTACCGGAGTGACACTGAAGCTTTCTTT
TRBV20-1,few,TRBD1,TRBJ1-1,CSARDRGRLHAFF,TGCAGTGCTAGAGACAGGGGGAGATTGCATGCTTTCTTT
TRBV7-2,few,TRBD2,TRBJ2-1,CASSPRDYSNEQFF,TGTGCCAGCAGCCCCCGGGACTACTCCAATGAGCAGTTCTTC
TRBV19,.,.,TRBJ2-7,CASRLQGEGLYEQYF,TGTGCCAGTAGGCTTCAGGGGGAGGGCCTCTACGAGCAGTACTTC
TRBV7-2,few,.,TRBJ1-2,CASSPPGTHYGYTF,TGTGCCAGCAGCCCGCCCGGGACACACTATGGCTACACCTTC
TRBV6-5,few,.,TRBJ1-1,CASSLGTEAFF,TGTGCCAGCAGTTTGGGCACTGAAGCTTTCTTT
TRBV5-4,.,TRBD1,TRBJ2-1,CASSLAGGARNEQFF,TGTGCCAGCAGCTTGGCAGGGGGCGCGCGGAATGAGCAGTTCTTC
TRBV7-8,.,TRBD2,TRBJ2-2,CASSTGGGANTGELFF,TGTGCCAGCAGCACCGGCGGGGGGGCGAACACCGGGGAGCTGTTTTTT
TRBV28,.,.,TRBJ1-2,CASKYPEGSPGNGYTF,TGTGCCAGCAAATATCCGGAGGGAAGTCCCGGGAATGGCTACACCTTC
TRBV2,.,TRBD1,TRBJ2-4,CASRPGQGLAKNIQYF,TGTGCCAGCAGACCTGGACAGGGCTTAGCCAAAAACATTCAGTACTTC
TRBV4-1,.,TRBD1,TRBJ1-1,CASSQVGAGQGRAEAFF,TGCGCCAGCAGCCAAGTCGGGGCGGGACAGGGGCGTGCTGAAGCTTTCTTT
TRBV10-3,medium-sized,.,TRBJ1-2,CAISNSGSAYGYTF,TGTGCCATCAGTAACAGTGGGAGTGCCTATGGCTACACCTTC
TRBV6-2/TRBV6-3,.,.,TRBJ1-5,CASRSTGNNQPQHF,TGTGCCAGCAGATCAACAGGGAATAATCAGCCCCAGCATTTT
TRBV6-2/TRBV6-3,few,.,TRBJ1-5,CASSPERLSEDQPQHF,TGTGCCAGCAGCCCCGAACGGCTCAGCGAGGACCAGCCCCAGCATTTT
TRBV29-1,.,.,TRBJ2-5,CSVEDPFQETQYF,TGCAGCGTTGAAGACCCCTTCCAAGAGACCCAGTACTTC
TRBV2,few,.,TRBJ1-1,CASSEAVGHGEAFF,TGTGCCAGCAGTGAAGCTGTAGGACACGGTGAAGCTTTCTTT
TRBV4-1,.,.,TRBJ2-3,CASSQDRGPHQGEAQYF,TGCGCCAGCAGCCAAGATAGGGGTCCGCACCAAGGTGAGGCGCAGTATTTT
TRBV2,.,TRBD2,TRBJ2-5,CASRLAGETQYF,TGTGCCAGCAGACTAGCGGGAGAGACCCAGTACTTC
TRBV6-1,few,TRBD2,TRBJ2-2,CASRLAGGPGGGGELFF,TGTGCCAGCAGACTAGCGGGGGGTCCTGGCGGGGGCGGGGAGCTGTTTTTT
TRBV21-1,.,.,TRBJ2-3,CASSKRVAGRRPMTQYF,TGTGCCAGCAGCAAAAGGGTAGCGGGGAGACGACCTATGACGCAGTATTTT
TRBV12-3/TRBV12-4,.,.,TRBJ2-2,CASSEIQGQGELFF,TGTGCCAGCAGTGAGATACAGGGTCAGGGGGAGCTGTTTTTT
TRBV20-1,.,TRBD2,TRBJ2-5,CSARLAGVETQYF,TGCAGTGCTAGACTAGCGGGAGTTGAGACCCAGTACTTC
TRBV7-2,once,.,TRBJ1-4,CASSLGPTRDEKLFF,TGTGCCAGCAGCCTTGGGCCGACAAGGGATGAAAAACTGTTTTTT
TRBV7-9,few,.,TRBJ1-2,CASSVGLNYGYTF,TGTGCCAGCAGCGTGGGACTGAACTATGGCTACACCTTC
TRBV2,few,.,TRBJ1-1,CASSATGRNTEAFF,TGTGCCAGCAGTGCGACAGGCAGGAACACTGAAGCTTTCTTT
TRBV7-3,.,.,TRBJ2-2,CASSSLANTGELFF,TGTGCCAGCAGTAGCCTCGCGAACACCGGGGAGCTGTTTTTT
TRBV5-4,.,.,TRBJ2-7,CASSLVGGRNEQYF,TGTGCCAGCAGCTTGGTCGGGGGGCGCAACGAGCAGTACTTC
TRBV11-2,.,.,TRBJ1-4,CASSPTGGGEKLFF,TGTGCCAGCAGCCCCACGGGCGGAGGTGAAAAACTGTTTTTT
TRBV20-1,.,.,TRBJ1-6,CSASGGQGNNSPLHF,TGCAGTGCTAGTGGAGGGCAGGGCAATAATTCACCCCTCCACTTT